This is a list of T cell receptor beta chains from one sample in a study of monozygotic twins with cystic fibrosis. Assay: immunoSEQ multiplex PCR; the TCRdb copy retains only in-frame clones and omits some. The profile shows approximately 28,000 clones, 70% to 90% of them singletons. Sequenced material: blood. The receptors here all came from a girl aged 2 to 10 with cystic fibrosis. The CDR3 runs from the conserved cysteine through the conserved F or W. D genes are given only for firm matches. Size values are once, few and many counts, or a class for expanded clones, and some rows have none.

j_gene	d_gene	abundance	v_gene	CDR3aa	CDR3nt
TRBJ1-5	NA	NA	TRBV6-1	CASTTNQPQHF	TGTGCCAGCACCACCAATCAGCCCCAGCATTTT
TRBJ2-7	TRBD2	NA	TRBV5-1	CASSFTTSGNYEQYF	TGCGCCAGCAGCTTCACTACTAGCGGGAATTACGAGCAGTACTTC
TRBJ2-2	NA	NA	TRBV7-9	CASSLERGPWDTGELFF	TGTGCCAGCAGCTTAGAGAGAGGGCCATGGGACACCGGGGAGCTGTTTTTT
TRBJ1-5	NA	NA	TRBV15	CATSRDGRTHYSNQPQHF	TGTGCCACCAGCAGAGATGGACGGACTCACTATAGCAATCAGCCCCAGCATTTT
TRBJ1-5	TRBD1	NA	TRBV19	CASSIRDSPNQPQHF	TGTGCCAGTAGTATCCGGGACAGCCCAAATCAGCCCCAGCATTTT
TRBJ1-5	NA	NA	TRBV7-6	CASSLEQGSLDQPQHF	TGTGCCAGCAGCTTAGAACAAGGTAGCCTAGATCAGCCCCAGCATTTT
TRBJ2-7	NA	NA	TRBV19	CASSMNPSGPYEQYF	TGTGCCAGTAGTATGAACCCAAGCGGCCCCTACGAGCAGTACTTC
TRBJ2-5	TRBD2	NA	TRBV19	CASRRFAGGGETQYF	TGTGCCAGTAGACGATTCGCGGGAGGTGGAGAGACCCAGTACTTC
TRBJ2-3	NA	NA	TRBV9	CASSVVYTDTQYF	TGTGCCAGCAGCGTAGTGTACACAGATACGCAGTATTTT
TRBJ2-7	NA	few	TRBV2	CASGRTRSQSYEQYF	TGTGCCAGCGGCAGGACGCGATCCCAATCCTACGAGCAGTACTTC
TRBJ1-2	TRBD1	NA	TRBV28	CASSSAQGFNYGYTF	TGTGCCAGCAGTTCAGCACAGGGGTTTAACTATGGCTACACCTTC
TRBJ1-2	NA	NA	TRBV2	CASSESHSNYGYTF	TGTGCCAGCAGTGAATCGCACAGCAACTATGGCTACACCTTC
TRBJ1-1	TRBD1	NA	TRBV2	CASKFGTGNTEAFF	TGTGCCAGCAAGTTTGGGACAGGGAACACTGAAGCTTTCTTT
TRBJ2-2	TRBD2	NA	TRBV4-2	CASSQAPAGAITNTGELFF	TGTGCCAGCAGCCAAGCCCCAGCGGGAGCCATAACGAACACCGGGGAGCTGTTTTTT
TRBJ2-3	TRBD2	NA	TRBV6-4	CASSRLAEHTDTQYF	TGTGCCAGCAGTAGACTAGCGGAACACACAGATACGCAGTATTTT
TRBJ1-1	NA	NA	TRBV30	CARTEGQTEAFF	TGTGCCAGGACCGAGGGGCAGACTGAAGCTTTCTTT
TRBJ1-6	NA	NA	TRBV6-5	CASSYGESPLHF	TGTGCCAGCAGTTACGGGGAGTCACCCCTCCACTTT
TRBJ2-7	NA	few	TRBV4-1	CASSPLGRYEQYF	TGCGCCAGCAGCCCGTTAGGGCGATACGAGCAGTACTTC
TRBJ2-1	TRBD1	NA	TRBV7-9	CASSLLEGQGRDEQFF	TGTGCCAGCAGCTTACTGGAGGGACAGGGTCGAGATGAGCAGTTCTTC
TRBJ2-7	NA	NA	TRBV5-4	CASSLGSGGSGHEQYF	TGTGCCAGCAGCTTGGGGAGTGGGGGGAGCGGCCACGAGCAGTACTTC
TRBJ2-3	NA	NA	TRBV27	CASCSLFTDTQYF	TGTGCCAGCTGCTCATTATTCACAGATACGCAGTATTTT
TRBJ1-3	TRBD1	NA	TRBV2	CASSKDRGRNTIYF	TGTGCCAGCAGTAAGGACAGGGGAAGAAACACCATATATTTT
TRBJ2-7	NA	NA	TRBV5-1	CASSIRWGSYEQYF	TGCGCCAGCAGTATTCGATGGGGTAGCTACGAGCAGTACTTC
TRBJ2-1	TRBD1	NA	TRBV5-1	CASSSGTGDYNEQFF	TGCGCCAGCAGCTCCGGGACAGGGGACTACAATGAGCAGTTCTTC
TRBJ1-5	NA	NA	TRBV28	CASSPPTAPNQPQHF	TGTGCCAGCAGTCCGCCTACGGCTCCTAATCAGCCCCAGCATTTT
TRBJ1-5	TRBD1	NA	TRBV18	CASSLQGAKPQHF	TGTGCCAGCTCACTGCAGGGGGCTAAGCCCCAGCATTTT
TRBJ1-1	TRBD1	few	TRBV5-1	CASREGEDRGIWSEAFF	TGCGCCAGCAGGGAAGGGGAGGACAGGGGGATCTGGAGTGAAGCTTTCTTT
TRBJ1-2	NA	NA	TRBV30	CAWSHHYGYTF	TGTGCCTGGAGTCATCACTATGGCTACACCTTC
TRBJ2-3	TRBD2	NA	TRBV15	CATSKMGLAASDTQYF	TGTGCCACCAGCAAGATGGGCCTAGCGGCCTCGGATACGCAGTATTTT
TRBJ2-3	TRBD2	NA	TRBV14	CASSWDYTDTQYF	TGTGCCAGCAGCTGGGACTACACAGATACGCAGTATTTT
TRBJ2-7	TRBD1	NA	TRBV7-8	CASSLVFGTGIYEQYF	TGTGCCAGCAGCTTAGTCTTCGGGACAGGTATCTACGAGCAGTACTTC
TRBJ1-1	NA	NA	TRBV30	CAWSAFRAPNTEAFF	TGTGCCTGGAGTGCGTTCAGGGCTCCGAACACTGAAGCTTTCTTT
TRBJ2-1	NA	NA	TRBV5-4	CASSSYRRYNEQFF	TGTGCCAGCAGCTCGTATCGGCGATACAATGAGCAGTTCTTC
TRBJ1-1	NA	NA	TRBV11-2	CASSLSGTEAFF	TGTGCCAGCAGCTTGTCGGGGACTGAAGCTTTCTTT
TRBJ2-2	NA	NA	TRBV28	CASSLLGGELFF	TGTGCCAGCAGTCTCCTGGGCGGGGAGCTGTTTTTT
TRBJ1-1	TRBD1	NA	TRBV10-3	CATETGDTEAFF	TGTGCCACCGAGACAGGGGACACTGAAGCTTTCTTT
TRBJ1-1	NA	NA	TRBV10-1	CASSGRGNTEAFF	TGCGCCAGCAGTGGCCGTGGGAACACTGAAGCTTTCTTT
TRBJ2-7	TRBD1	NA	TRBV6-1	CASEPGQGFYEQYF	TGTGCCAGTGAACCGGGACAGGGTTTCTACGAGCAGTACTTC
TRBJ1-1	NA	NA	TRBV7-2	CASSLDGAGTTEAFF	TGTGCCAGCAGCTTAGACGGGGCAGGGACCACTGAAGCTTTCTTT
TRBJ1-1	NA	NA	TRBV19	CASSSTVNTEAFF	TGTGCCAGTAGTAGCACAGTGAACACTGAAGCTTTCTTT
TRBJ1-2	NA	NA	TRBV27	CASSPGISYGYTF	TGTGCCAGCAGTCCCGGGATCTCCTATGGCTACACCTTC
TRBJ2-7	NA	NA	TRBV29-1	CSVVSYEQYF	TGCAGCGTCGTCTCCTACGAGCAGTACTTC
TRBJ2-2	NA	NA	TRBV6-6	CASSTRTGRAGELFF	TGTGCCAGCAGTACCCGGACGGGTCGAGCGGGGGAGCTGTTTTTT
TRBJ2-1	NA	NA	TRBV2	CASKGLPSYNEQFF	TGTGCCAGCAAGGGCCTCCCGTCCTACAATGAGCAGTTCTTC
TRBJ1-1	NA	NA	TRBV30	CAWRYRVWSEAFF	TGTGCCTGGAGGTACAGGGTATGGAGTGAAGCTTTCTTT
TRBJ2-2	TRBD1	medium-sized	TRBV6-1	CASEFGDRDTGELFF	TGTGCCAGCGAGTTTGGCGACAGGGACACCGGGGAGCTGTTTTTT
TRBJ2-4	NA	NA	TRBV7-9	CASSSSSRDSKNIQYF	TGTGCCAGCAGCTCGAGCTCAAGGGACTCCAAAAACATTCAGTACTTC
TRBJ1-1	NA	NA	TRBV5-4	CASSLIPAPEAFF	TGTGCCAGCAGCTTGATACCAGCACCTGAAGCTTTCTTT
TRBJ1-4	NA	NA	TRBV25-1	CASSAGSGTNEKLFF	TGTGCCAGCAGTGCAGGAAGCGGGACTAATGAAAAACTGTTTTTT
TRBJ1-1	NA	NA	TRBV28	CASTSTGRGMNTEAFF	TGTGCCAGCACCTCCACAGGCAGGGGCATGAACACTGAAGCTTTCTTT
TRBJ2-1	TRBD2	NA	TRBV18	CASSPIEREYDEQFF	TGTGCCAGCTCACCTATCGAGCGGGAGTACGATGAGCAGTTCTTC
TRBJ2-3	NA	NA	TRBV30	CAWSVRGRDRGWVDTQYF	TGTGCCTGGAGTGTACGCGGTCGGGATAGGGGGTGGGTAGATACGCAGTATTTT
TRBJ1-1	NA	NA	TRBV30	CAWTGNTNTEAFF	TGTGCCTGGACTGGGAACACGAACACTGAAGCTTTCTTT
TRBJ1-5	NA	NA	TRBV7-8	CASSLRGRSNQPQHF	TGTGCCAGCAGCTTGAGGGGCAGGTCTAATCAGCCCCAGCATTTT
TRBJ2-3	TRBD2	once	TRBV9	CASSLVIAGVDTQYF	TGTGCCAGCAGCCTAGTTATAGCGGGAGTAGATACGCAGTATTTT